The 12 T cell receptor beta chains reported below all come from one sample, sequenced in a study of blood T cell repertoires in COVID-19 (dated by TCRdb to 2018 to 2020). Preparation of the library involved the immunoSEQ multiplex PCR assay. TCRdb holds this immuneACCESS table with in-frame rearrangements only. Some clones are missing; in checked studies, unresolved V genes explain under half, and the rest has no known cause. This sample comprises about 220,000 clones, 82% of them detected only once. The ten largest clonotypes hold 3% to 4% of the sample. Sequencing was done on a sample of PBMCs or T cells enriched from blood (not recorded which). All receptors come from a woman aged 55-70 years who had recovered from COVID-19.

The chain recombines TRBV27 with TRBJ1-4, with 7 bases fitting TRBD1. CDR3 length: 15 amino acids. The V and J ends lost 2 bases and 6 bases, in that order; junction bases with no gene match: 6. Germline V lookup: CDR1 MNHEY, CDR2 SMNVEV (reference sequence). CDR3: CASSLSRGQHEKLFF. Written as DNA, the CDR3 is TGTGCCAGCAGTTTAAGCAGGGGACAGCATGAAAAACTGTTTTTT.

The rearrangement links TRBV18 to TRBJ2-5; D call uncertain. V was shortened by 2 bases and J by 0 bases, with 10 bases between the two germline ends. This CDR3 has 15 residues. Germline-derived CDR1 and CDR2 are KGHSH and LQKENI. In DNA form, the CDR3 reads TGTGCCAGCTCACCATTTGCCAGAAACCAAGAGACCCAGTACTTC. It encodes CASSPFARNQETQYF.

The chain has TRBV6-2 or TRBV6-3 and TRBJ2-7; D is unresolved. The V gene lost 0 bases and the J gene lost 7 bases, with 10 bases spanning the gap. The germline V gene has CDR1 MNHEY and CDR2 SVGEGT. The CDR3 spans 13 residues. The DNA for the CDR3 is TGTGCCAGCAGTTACTCGGGCCTCGGTGAGCAGTACTTC. Protein product: CASSYSGLGEQYF.

DNA of the CDR3: TGCGCCAGCAGCCCCCGGACGGGATACAATTCACCCCTCCACTTT. This codes for CASSPRTGYNSPLHF. This chain joins TRBV4-3 and TRBJ1-6; the D is unclear. V was trimmed by 4 bases and J by 7 bases, leaving 14 bases between them. From germline, CDR1 is LGHNA and CDR2 YSLEER. The CDR3 totals 15 residues.

In nucleotides, the CDR3 is TGTGCCAGCAGTTTAATTTTGAGGGGGAGGGCTAGCACAGATACGCAGTATTTT. This encodes CASSLILRGRASTDTQYF. The chain uses TRBV28 and TRBJ2-3; D possibly corresponds to TRBD2 (7 bases). The ends were cut back, 2 bases at V and 0 bases at J, with 18 bases in the middle. Per germline, CDR1 MDHEN and CDR2 SYDVKM. The CDR3 is made up of 18 amino acids.

This clone was counted once. J is TRBJ1-1 and V is TRBV12-3 or TRBV12-4; D call uncertain. This CDR3 is built from 13 residues. V was trimmed by 6 bases and J by 0 bases, leaving 8 bases between them. The CDR3 coding sequence is TGTGCCAGCAGCGGGGAACTGAACACTGAAGCTTTCTTT. This sequence encodes CASSGELNTEAFF.

The chain couples TRBV5-1 to TRBJ1-2, with TRBD1 identical over 8 bases. J gave up 3 bases and V 2 bases, and 3 bases lay outside the gene matches. The CDR3 loop spans 14 amino acids. Germline values: CDR1 SGHRS, CDR2 YFSETQ. For the CDR3, the DNA is TGCGCCAGCAGCTTTGGGACAGGAGACTATGGCTACACCTTC. Translation gives CASSFGTGDYGYTF.

Concerning this clone: One end of the junction is discordant with germline, which a read error may explain. The gene calls are TRBV7-9 and TRBJ2-1; 8 positions match TRBD1. The CDR3 runs to 12 residues. CDR1 and CDR2 from the germline V gene are SEHNR and FQNEAQ (reference sequence). The CDR3, as DNA: TGTGCCAGCAGCCGCGGGACAGGAGGAACGATCTTC. As protein: CASSRGTGGTIF.

The chain is built from TRBV3-1 (or the pseudogene TRBV3-2) and TRBJ2-7, with D uncertain. This CDR3 comprises 12 residues. Trimming left V 6 bases short and J 5 bases short, with 11 bases between. The germline CDR1 and CDR2 sequences are LGHDT and YNNKEL (reference sequence). The CDR3 coding sequence is TGTGCCAGCAGGCTCTGGCCCCACGAGCAGTACTTC. Its translation: CASRLWPHEQYF.

V usage is TRBV25-1 and J usage is TRBJ2-3; D is possibly TRBD2 (6 bases). This CDR3 spans 13 amino acids. CDR1 MGHDK and CDR2 SYGVNS come from the germline V gene. With 6 bases removed from V and 0 bases from J, the gap between germline ends came to 7 bases. CDR3: CASRRESTDTQYF. The DNA for the CDR3 is TGTGCCAGCAGGCGGGAAAGCACAGATACGCAGTATTTT.

CDR3 nucleotides: TGTGCCAGCAGTGCCGGGACAGGGTCGTACGAGCAGTACTTC. Translating it yields CASSAGTGSYEQYF. This chain uses TRBV7-3 with TRBJ2-7; 9 positions match TRBD1. V lost 6 bases, J lost 4 bases, and 7 bases stayed unmatched. The CDR3 loop spans 14 amino acids. In germline, CDR1 is SGHTA, CDR2 FQGTGA.

The V and J genes are TRBV4-2 and TRBJ1-4; D remains unclear. CDR3 length: 17 residues. Deletions cut 4 bases from V and 3 bases from J, with 18 bases between. The germline V gene has CDR1 LGHNA and CDR2 YNFKEQ. The CDR3, as DNA: TGTGCCAGCAGCCCACTAGGACGGAGTGAAGCTAATGAAAAACTGTTTTTT. Its translation: CASSPLGRSEANEKLFF.